This T cell receptor beta chain originates from a study of T cell responses to AZD1222 COVID-19 vaccine. Overall study results and limits: The peak T cell response came first, and repertoires were sampled only after it.

This clone was seen a single time. The antigen is not known. This CDR3 has 14 residues. V lost 4 bases, J lost 1 base, and 9 bases lay in between. Germline V gene data show CDR1 as MNHEY and CDR2 as SMNVEV (reference sequence). The table came from immunoSEQ multiplex PCR; TCRdb's copy has only in-frame clones and leaves some out. The data contain about 92,000 clones, about nine tenths of them singletons. The source material was peripheral blood, sampled on day 0 of AZD1222 vaccination. The chain carries TRBV27 and TRBJ2-3; D possibly corresponds to TRBD1 (5 bases). The receptor was isolated from an adult in good health. The CDR3 coding sequence is TGTGCCAGCAGTTCGAAGACAGGCACAGATACGCAGTATTTT. Its protein is CASSSKTGTDTQYF.